This TCR beta chain originates from a study of regulatory T cells in long-lasting Graves disease. CDR1 is DFQATT and CDR2 is SNEGSKA in the germline V gene (reference sequence). The CDR3 contains 16 residues. V lost 5 bases to trimming and J lost 5 bases; unmatched junction nucleotides: 15. Study-level findings and limits: TRBV28, TRBJ1-2 and TRBJ2-5 emerged as the favored segments in persistent disease. It is possible that accuracy was reduced by the small size of the sample.

Arm-PCR of CDR3 regions with iRepertoire HTBI primers generated TCR beta libraries. In TCRdb, the multiplex PCR reads were re-called with MiXCR into one record per CDR3 protein. The sample yields 600,000 to 650,000 distinct CDR3 sequences, approximately 15% seen once. Documented time point: newly diagnosed GD, antithyroid drugs for less than 3 months. PBMCs were the source of the RNA used for TCR sequencing. This clonotype was recorded at least ten times. What it binds is not known. These sequences were also reported in another study, on T cells in Graves' hyperthyroidism and ophthalmopathy. As that study records: Ophthalmopathy and stable hyperthyroidism were told apart by a 13 V-J model.

Sequencing used peripheral blood mononuclear cells (PBMCs), obtained at new diagnosis, from a patient treated with antithyroid drugs. The chain recombines TRBV20-1 with TRBJ1-1, with 9 bases fitting TRBD1. This sequence was found in a woman aged 30 to 39 with Graves disease. The CDR3 DNA reads as TGCAGTGCTTTCCCCTGGGACAGGGACCGGAATACTGAAGCTTTCTTT. Its translation: CSAFPWDRDRNTEAFF.